This T cell receptor beta chain was retrieved from a study of CD8 T cells in Susac syndrome. Random hexamers were used to reverse transcribe an amount of about 0.45 to 1 ug RNA. TCRdb ran MiXCR on the immunoSEQ multiplex PCR reads and lists one entry per CDR3 protein. The table records around 300,000 distinct CDR3 sequences, 70% to 90% of them present only once. TCR beta from blood CD8+ and CD4+ T cells was sequenced. The study used treatment-naive patients who had stable or active relapsing-remitting disease as multiple sclerosis controls. Per germline, CDR1 LGHNA and CDR2 YSLEER. The CDR3 has 21 residues. V dropped 0 bases and J dropped 0; count of bases not matched to a gene: 15.

Material: CD8+ T cells from PBMCs. The chain recombines TRBV4-3 with TRBJ2-3, with TRBD2 identical over 10 bases. The source is a human donor with multiple sclerosis. The CDR3 loop reads CASSQEGGLASGSASTDTQYF. The CDR3 DNA follows: TGCGCCAGCAGCCAAGAAGGAGGACTGGCTAGCGGGAGCGCCAGCACAGATACGCAGTATTTT.